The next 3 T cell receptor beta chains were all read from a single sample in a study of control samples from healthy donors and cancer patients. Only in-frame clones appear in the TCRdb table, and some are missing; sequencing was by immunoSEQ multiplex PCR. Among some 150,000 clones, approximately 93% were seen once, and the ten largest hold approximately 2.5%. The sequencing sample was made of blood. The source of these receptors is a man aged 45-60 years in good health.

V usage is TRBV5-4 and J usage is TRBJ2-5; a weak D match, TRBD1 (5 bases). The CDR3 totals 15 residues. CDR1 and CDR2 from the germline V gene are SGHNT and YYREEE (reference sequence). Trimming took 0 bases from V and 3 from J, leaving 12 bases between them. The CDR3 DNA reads TGTGCCAGCAGCTTGGGGTCAGGGTGGAAAGAGACCCAGTACTTC. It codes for CASSLGSGWKETQYF.

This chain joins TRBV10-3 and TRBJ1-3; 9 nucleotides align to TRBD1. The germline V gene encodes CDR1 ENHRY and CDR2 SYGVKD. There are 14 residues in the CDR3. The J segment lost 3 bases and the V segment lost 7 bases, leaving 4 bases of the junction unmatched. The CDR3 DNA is TGTGCCATCACTGGGACAGGGTATGGAAACACCATATATTTT. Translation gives CAITGTGYGNTIYF.

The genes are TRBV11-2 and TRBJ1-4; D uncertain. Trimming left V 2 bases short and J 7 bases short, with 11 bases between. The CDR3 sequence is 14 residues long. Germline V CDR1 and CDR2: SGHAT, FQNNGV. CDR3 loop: CASSLYRTTEKLFF. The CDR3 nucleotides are TGTGCCAGCAGCTTATATCGGACCACTGAAAAACTGTTTTTT.